The 27 T cell receptor beta chains reported below all come from one sample, sequenced in a study of T cell responses to AZD1222 COVID-19 vaccine. This table comes from immunoSEQ multiplex PCR, and its TCRdb copy is limited to in-frame clones, with some not included. The sample lists some 110,000 clones; 85% to 90% were seen once. Here the sequenced sample was peripheral blood, taken on day 0 of AZD1222 vaccination. These receptors came from an adult in good health.

The genes are TRBV20-1 and TRBJ1-5; D remains ambiguous. The germline V gene has CDR1 DFQATT and CDR2 SNEGSKA (reference sequence). Trimming pared 3 bases from V and 4 bases from J, leaving 10 bases between. The CDR3 consists of 13 residues. The CDR3 DNA reads TGCAGTGCTAGTAAGGAGATTAATCAGCCCCAGCATTTT. This codes for CSASKEINQPQHF.

With respect to this clone: One junction end disagrees with the germline gene, perhaps due to a read error. V usage is TRBV7-7 and J usage is TRBJ2-5, with 9 bases that match TRBD1. The CDR3 loop spans 14 amino acids. Germline V gene data show CDR1 as SSHAT and CDR2 as FNYEAQ (reference sequence). The CDR3 here is CASSPPGQGKTQYF. In DNA form, the CDR3 reads TGTGCTAGCAGCCCGCCGGGACAGGGAAAGACCCAGTACTTC.

The chain recombines TRBV11-3 with TRBJ1-1; D is perhaps TRBD1 (6 bases). This CDR3 is 13 amino acids long. CDR1 and CDR2 from the germline V gene are SGHNT and YENEEA. V dropped 5 bases and J dropped 3 bases, with 10 bases sitting between them. CDR3 nucleotides: TGTGCCAGCAGCCAGGGGATGGACACTGAAGCTTTCTTT. Translation gives CASSQGMDTEAFF.

The V call is TRBV6-5, the J call TRBJ2-5, with 14 bases aligning to TRBD2. The germline V gene has CDR1 MNHEY and CDR2 SVGAGI. CDR3 length equals 16 residues. J gave up 4 bases and V 1 base, and 2 bases lay outside the gene matches. Here the CDR3 reads CASSYLGLAGVETQYF. DNA of the CDR3: TGTGCCAGCAGTTACTTGGGACTAGCGGGAGTAGAGACCCAGTACTTC.

This chain connects TRBV28 to TRBJ1-2, with D uncertain. The germline CDR1 and CDR2 sequences are MDHEN and SYDVKM. The V end lost 3 bases, the J end lost 8 bases, and 10 bases lay between the germline ends. This CDR3 has 12 residues. The DNA for the CDR3 is TGTGCCAGCAGTTTGCCCCAGGAGGGCTACACCTTC. It encodes CASSLPQEGYTF.

This rearrangement joins TRBV19 to TRBJ2-1; 13 bases are a match to TRBD2. The CDR3 is 15 amino acids. Germline loops: CDR1 LNHDA, CDR2 SQIVND (reference sequence). Trimming at V came to 5 bases and at J to 7 bases, leaving 5 bases not matched to a gene. The CDR3 here is CASSWTSGSLNEQFF. The CDR3 DNA is TGTGCCAGTAGTTGGACTAGCGGGAGTCTAAATGAGCAGTTCTTC.

The CDR3 nucleotides read TGCGCCAGCAGCTTGTCAGGTGAAGAGACCCAGTACTTC. Translated, it gives CASSLSGEETQYF. The chain links TRBV5-1 to TRBJ2-5; no definite D call. The germline V gene has CDR1 SGHRS and CDR2 YFSETQ. The CDR3 extends over 13 amino acids. V gave up 1 base and J gave up 3 bases, with 7 bases separating them. The full variable domain, in which reference TRBV5-1 and TRBJ2-5 provide the parts outside the CDR3, is KAGVTQTPRYLIKTRGQQVTLSCSPISGHRSVSWYQQTPGQGLQFLFEYFSETQRNKGNFPGRFSGRQFSNSRSEMNVSTLELGDSALYLCASSLSGEETQYFGPGTRLLVL.

The rearrangement uses TRBV11-2 and TRBJ2-6, with D perhaps TRBD1 (5 bases). Germline loops: CDR1 SGHAT, CDR2 FQNNGV. The CDR3 totals 15 residues. V was pared by 1 base and J by 4 bases, with 8 bases between. The CDR3 sequence is CASSLGGTGANVLTF. CDR3 nucleotide sequence: TGTGCCAGCAGCTTAGGGGGCACCGGGGCCAACGTCCTGACTTTC.

This chain links TRBV7-2 with TRBJ2-7; either TRBD1 or TRBD2 may fit D (5 bases each). The CDR3 loop spans 14 amino acids. Trimming took off 3 bases at V and 2 bases at J, with 11 bases between the two ends. CDR1 is SGHTA and CDR2 is FQGNSA in the germline V gene. The CDR3 DNA follows: TGTGCCAGCAGCTTGTTCGGGACCACCTACGAGCAGTACTTC. Its translation is CASSLFGTTYEQYF.

The genes are TRBV7-3 and TRBJ1-1; no clear D gene. Trimming pared 4 bases from V and 0 bases from J, leaving 6 bases between. CDR3 size: 13 residues. CDR1 and CDR2 (germline): SGHTA, FQGTGA. CDR3 protein: CASSSYLNTEAFF. CDR3 DNA sequence: TGTGCCAGCAGCTCGTACCTGAACACTGAAGCTTTCTTT.

The chain recombines TRBV5-1 with TRBJ1-1; D not certain. This CDR3 spans 13 amino acids. CDR1 is SGHRS, CDR2 YFSETQ, per germline. The V and J ends lost 0 bases and 7 bases respectively, with 10 bases between them. The CDR3 DNA follows: TGCGCCAGCAGCTTGGAACAGCTAAATGAAGCTTTCTTT. This gives the protein CASSLEQLNEAFF.

A single count supports this clone. The V call is TRBV7-3, the J call TRBJ1-2; 8 bases are a match to TRBD1. V shed 4 bases, J shed 8 bases, and the junction held 6 bases outside the gene matches. The CDR3 has 13 amino acids. Germline CDR1 SGHTA, CDR2 FQGTGA. Here the CDR3 reads CASSSADRDGYTF. The CDR3 DNA reads as TGTGCCAGCAGCTCTGCGGACAGGGACGGCTACACCTTC.

This clone was observed once. V gene TRBV6-5 combines with J gene TRBJ2-3; the match to TRBD2 covers 7 bases. There are 15 residues in the CDR3. The J segment lost 3 bases and the V segment lost 7 bases, leaving 10 bases of the junction unmatched. The germline V gene encodes CDR1 MNHEY and CDR2 SVGAGI. The CDR3 DNA is TGTGCCAGCACTAATTGGGGGGGAGCGACAGATACGCAGTATTTT. This translates into CASTNWGGATDTQYF.

Here the CDR3 reads CASSRGTNYGYTF. CDR3 bases: TGTGCCAGTAGTCGTGGGACAAACTATGGCTACACCTTC. This chain connects TRBV19 to TRBJ1-2; D possibly corresponds to TRBD1 (6 bases). Looked up from germline, CDR1 is LNHDA and CDR2 is SQIVND (reference sequence). The V gene lost 5 bases and the J gene lost 2 bases, with 9 bases spanning the gap. The CDR3 consists of 13 residues.

The chain has TRBV7-9 and TRBJ2-7; 13 bases are shared with TRBD2. Germline loops: CDR1 SEHNR, CDR2 FQNEAQ (reference sequence). V lost 6 bases and J lost 3; bases outside the gene matches: 5. The CDR3 spans 15 residues. In DNA form, the CDR3 reads TGTGCCAGCAGGACGACTAGCGGGAGGAACTACGAGCAGTACTTC. Its protein is CASRTTSGRNYEQYF.

The J gene is TRBJ1-2, the V gene TRBV7-3; TRBD1 matches 7 bases. The CDR3 extends over 13 amino acids. Germline CDR1 reads SGHTA; CDR2 reads FQGTGA. With V trimmed by 5 bases and J by 6 bases, 6 bases remained unmatched. The CDR3 sequence: CASSSRQGHGYTF. The CDR3 DNA follows: TGTGCCAGCAGCAGCCGACAGGGTCATGGCTACACCTTC.

The gene calls are TRBV5-5 and TRBJ2-2, with 7 bases aligning to TRBD1. V dropped 7 bases and J dropped 3; count of bases not matched to a gene: 6. Per germline, CDR1 SGHKS and CDR2 YYEKEE (reference sequence). This CDR3 contains 14 residues. CDR3 in amino acids: CASSEGAYTGELFF. CDR3 coding DNA: TGTGCCAGCTCTGAGGGGGCGTACACCGGGGAGCTGTTTTTT.

This clone occurred once. The chain uses TRBV7-3 and TRBJ2-1, with 7 positions matching TRBD1. Germline lookup yields CDR1 SGHTA and CDR2 FQGTGA. V lost 5 bases and J lost 7; bases outside the gene matches: 8. This CDR3 has 14 amino acids. The CDR3 bases are TGTGCCAGCAGCGAAACGGGACAGCGGAATGAGCAGTTCTTC. It specifies CASSETGQRNEQFF.

The V gene is TRBV28, the J gene TRBJ2-1; 15 bases match TRBD2. After removal of 2 bases from V and 10 bases from J, the junction contained 9 bases not matched to a gene. CDR1 MDHEN and CDR2 SYDVKM come from the germline V gene. The CDR3 spans 17 residues. CDR3 in amino acids: CASSLLRGLAGGQEQFF. CDR3 in DNA: TGTGCCAGCAGTTTACTCAGAGGACTAGCGGGAGGGCAGGAGCAGTTCTTC.

The V call is TRBV19, the J call TRBJ2-2, with D perhaps TRBD2 (5 bases). Trimming stripped 8 bases from V and 6 bases from J, with 16 bases between. The CDR3 is 14 amino acids. The V gene's germline CDR1 is LNHDA and CDR2 SQIVND (reference sequence). CDR3 sequence: CASCGLNLAGELFF. As DNA, the CDR3 is TGTGCCAGTTGCGGACTCAATTTGGCCGGGGAGCTGTTTTTT.

The J gene is TRBJ2-3, the V gene TRBV6-5; TRBD1 might be the D (5 bases). V was clipped by 7 bases and J by 4 bases, with 12 bases between them. Germline loops: CDR1 MNHEY, CDR2 SVGAGI. The CDR3 runs to 13 residues. The CDR3 DNA follows: TGTGCCAGCAACTTTTGGGGCGCAGATACGCAGTATTTT. It is translated as CASNFWGADTQYF.

In DNA, the CDR3 is TGCGCCAGCCCCCGAAAAAGCGGATCCTACGAGCAGTACTTC. It is translated as CASPRKSGSYEQYF. The J gene is TRBJ2-7, the V gene TRBV10-1, with a tentative D call TRBD2 (5 bases). Trimming pared 8 bases from V and 1 base from J, leaving 15 bases between. Germline loops: CDR1 WNHNN, CDR2 SYGVQD (reference sequence). This CDR3 comprises 14 residues.

CDR3 sequence (DNA): TGCGCCAGCAGCTTGGCCGAAACAGTCTATGGCTACACCTTC. As protein: CASSLAETVYGYTF. V is TRBV5-1 and J is TRBJ1-2, with D hard to call. The CDR3 contains 14 residues. Germline CDR1 is SGHRS and CDR2 is YFSETQ. The V end lost 0 bases, the J end lost 4 bases, and 10 bases lay between the germline ends.

The V gene is TRBV29-1, the J gene TRBJ1-4; D might be TRBD1 (6 bases). V was pared by 3 bases and J by 9 bases, with 17 bases between. This CDR3 contains 14 residues. Germline V gene lookup returns CDR1 SQVTM and CDR2 ANQGSEA. As DNA, the CDR3 is TGCAGCGTTGATTTAGGGGGGGCCGGGCAAAAACTGTTTTTT. This gives the protein CSVDLGGAGQKLFF.

The CDR3 loop reads CASSPTGRNTEAFF. The CDR3 nucleotides are TGTGCCAGCAGCCCGACAGGGCGGAACACTGAAGCTTTCTTT. The gene calls are TRBV6-2 or TRBV6-3 and TRBJ1-1; TRBD1 matches 7 bases. Germline trimming cut 6 bases from V and 1 base from J; bases unmatched to any gene: 5. Germline CDR1 and CDR2: MNHEY and SVGEGT. The CDR3 is made up of 14 amino acids.

V and J are TRBV6-1 and TRBJ1-2; D is unclear. The CDR3 length is 15 residues. The V end lost 2 bases, the J end lost 7 bases, and 17 bases lay between the germline ends. The germline CDR1 and CDR2 sequences are MNHNS and SASEGT. CDR3 region: CASSEPETREGGYTF. The CDR3 region has the DNA TGTGCCAGCAGTGAACCGGAGACCCGTGAGGGTGGCTACACCTTC.

This clone came up once. The V call is TRBV19, the J call TRBJ2-2, with a tentative D call TRBD1 (6 bases). Trimming shortened V by 7 bases and J by 3 bases, and 15 bases separated the two germline ends. CDR1 and CDR2 (germline): LNHDA, SQIVND (reference sequence). This CDR3 has 15 amino acids. The CDR3 sequence is CASTESPGDTGELFF. The CDR3 DNA follows: TGTGCCAGTACCGAAAGTCCAGGGGACACCGGGGAGCTGTTTTTT.